The present T cell receptor beta chain was sequenced within a study of T-cell memory formation after mild COVID-19. Study-wide context: TCR clustering was largely donor specific. Study-wide points: Clones contracting over day 15 to 85 were CD4/CD8 balanced, with later expanders leaning CD4+. Second-wave clones peaking on day 37 lacked confirmed SARS-CoV-2 specificity.

V lost 0 bases and J lost 2, with 11 bases in between. The CDR3 is 15 residues long. Per the germline V gene, CDR1 is SGHRS and CDR2 is YFSETQ. On this clonotype itself: Its antigen is currently unknown.

5'RACE, which relied on constant-segment primers, yielded TCR alpha and TCR beta cDNA libraries carrying sample barcodes and UMIs. TCRdb re-called the 5' RACE reads through MiXCR, storing one row per CDR3 protein. The repertoire holds approximately 300,000 distinct CDR3 sequences, around 15% seen once, with 20% to 25% in the top ten. This chain links TRBV5-1 with TRBJ2-5, with D perhaps TRBD2 (5 bases). Sequenced: PBMCs or a T cell subset sorted from them (not recorded which). The clonotype originates from a man between 18 and 35 years old who had mild COVID-19 (a few samples of this study predate the infection). Cell type and time point are not known. The CDR3 bases are TGCGCCAGCAGCTTGGTTGCGAGCGGTCAAGAGACCCAGTACTTC. It codes for CASSLVASGQETQYF. The full variable domain, its missing parts supplied by reference TRBV5-1 and TRBJ2-5, is KAGVTQTPRYLIKTRGQQVTLSCSPISGHRSVSWYQQTPGQGLQFLFEYFSETQRNKGNFPGRFSGRQFSNSRSEMNVSTLELGDSALYLCASSLVASGQETQYFGPGTRLLVL.